A selection of T cell receptor beta chains follows, all from one sample in a study of CD8+CD57+ T cells in acquired aplastic anemia. TCRdb ran MiXCR on the reads and lists one entry per CDR3 protein. The sample holds roughly 280,000 distinct CDR3 sequences; under 60% are singletons and the top ten take under 1.5%. The sequenced sample consisted of sorted CD4+, CD8+, or CD8+CD57+ T cells (not recorded which) from PBMCs. These TCRs come from a human donor with aplastic anemia. Both conserved end residues are part of each CDR3. D genes are given only for firm matches. Size is omitted from some rows. Given values are once, few, many or a class for expanded clones.

V: TRBV10-3; D: .; size: few; J: TRBJ1-1; CDR3: CAIRQGNTEAFF; DNA: TGTGCCATCAGACAGGGTAACACTGAAGCTTTCTTT
V: TRBV7-6; D: .; size: .; J: TRBJ2-7; CDR3: CASSPFRADPAREQYF; DNA: TGTGCCAGCAGCCCCTTTCGTGCAGACCCAGCCCGCGAGCAGTACTTC
V: TRBV10-1; D: .; size: few; J: TRBJ2-2; CDR3: CASSPTDKANTGELFF; DNA: TGCGCCAGCAGTCCTACGGACAAGGCGAACACCGGGGAGCTGTTTTTT
V: TRBV7-3; D: .; size: .; J: TRBJ2-1; CDR3: CASSLAGSLNEQFF; DNA: TGTGCCAGCAGCTTAGCGGGAAGCCTCAATGAGCAGTTCTTC
V: TRBV12-3/TRBV12-4; D: TRBD1; size: .; J: TRBJ1-4; CDR3: CASRDRGQEKLFF; DNA: TGTGCCAGCAGGGACAGGGGGCAGGAAAAACTGTTTTTT
V: TRBV19; D: TRBD1; size: few; J: TRBJ2-7; CDR3: CASSQGTGYSYEQYF; DNA: TGTGCCAGTAGTCAAGGGACAGGGTATTCCTACGAGCAGTACTTC
V: TRBV10-3; D: .; size: .; J: TRBJ1-1; CDR3: CAISDRGDTEAFF; DNA: TGTGCCATCAGTGATCGGGGAGACACTGAAGCTTTCTTT
V: TRBV15; D: TRBD1; size: .; J: TRBJ2-5; CDR3: CATSSHALGQGHEETQYF; DNA: TGTGCCACCAGCAGCCACGCCTTGGGACAGGGCCATGAAGAGACCCAGTACTTC
V: TRBV2; D: .; size: .; J: TRBJ1-2; CDR3: CASSDGGVSGYTF; DNA: TGTGCCAGCAGTGATGGGGGGGTGAGTGGCTACACCTTC
V: TRBV10-1; D: .; size: .; J: TRBJ2-7; CDR3: CASSPPRNYEQYF; DNA: TGCGCCAGCAGCCCTCCCAGGAACTACGAGCAGTACTTC
V: TRBV5-1; D: TRBD1; size: .; J: TRBJ1-2; CDR3: CASSGPGGYGYTF; DNA: TGTGCCAGCAGCGGCCCAGGGGGGTATGGCTACACCTTC
V: TRBV5-8; D: .; size: many; J: TRBJ1-2; CDR3: CASRAFEGGYGYTF; DNA: TGTGCCAGCAGGGCGTTTGAGGGTGGCTATGGCTACACCTTC
V: TRBV20-1; D: TRBD2; size: .; J: TRBJ2-1; CDR3: CSAGLDYNEQFF; DNA: TGCAGTGCGGGACTAGACTACAATGAGCAGTTCTTC
V: TRBV6-5; D: TRBD1; size: .; J: TRBJ2-7; CDR3: CASRKNGGQGYEQYF; DNA: TGTGCCAGCAGAAAGAATGGAGGACAGGGCTACGAGCAGTACTTC
V: TRBV3-1; D: TRBD2; size: many; J: TRBJ2-3; CDR3: CASRPLGGGTDTQYF; DNA: TGTGCCAGCAGACCCCTGGGGGGGGGCACAGATACGCAGTATTTT
V: TRBV7-3; D: .; size: .; J: TRBJ1-2; CDR3: CASSAGHGYTF; DNA: TGTGCCAGCAGCGCGGGACATGGCTACACCTTC
V: TRBV19; D: .; size: few; J: TRBJ2-1; CDR3: CASKDIDGYNEQFF; DNA: TGTGCCAGTAAGGACATCGATGGATACAATGAGCAGTTCTTC
V: TRBV9; D: .; size: many; J: TRBJ2-2; CDR3: CASSEALAGGELFF; DNA: TGTGCCAGCAGCGAAGCCCTGGCTGGCGGGGAGCTGTTTTTT
V: TRBV7-9; D: TRBD1; size: once; J: TRBJ2-5; CDR3: CASSTIRTGVSETQYF; DNA: TGTGCCAGCAGCACAATCCGGACAGGGGTCTCAGAGACCCAGTACTTC
V: TRBV2; D: .; size: .; J: TRBJ1-3; CDR3: CASSANVGGGNTIYF; DNA: TGTGCCAGCAGTGCCAATGTGGGGGGAGGAAACACCATATATTTT
V: TRBV7-9; D: .; size: .; J: TRBJ1-1; CDR3: CASSLVGALNTEAFF; DNA: TGTGCCAGCAGCTTAGTAGGGGCCTTGAACACTGAAGCTTTCTTT
V: TRBV29-1; D: .; size: .; J: TRBJ2-1; CDR3: CSVFGQYNEQFF; DNA: TGCAGCGTTTTTGGCCAGTACAATGAGCAGTTCTTC
V: TRBV20-1; D: .; size: few; J: TRBJ1-2; CDR3: CSVEPGEGYGYTF; DNA: TGCAGTGTCGAGCCAGGGGAAGGCTATGGCTACACCTTC
V: TRBV9; D: TRBD2; size: .; J: TRBJ2-2; CDR3: CASTHRAGGPGGELFF; DNA: TGTGCCAGCACCCATCGAGCGGGGGGGCCCGGCGGGGAGCTGTTTTTT
V: TRBV19; D: .; size: once; J: TRBJ1-6; CDR3: CASSMDGTYNSPLHF; DNA: TGTGCCAGTAGTATGGATGGAACCTATAATTCACCCCTCCACTTT
V: TRBV10-2; D: .; size: .; J: TRBJ1-1; CDR3: CASSESQDITAFF; DNA: TGCGCCAGCAGTGAGTCGCAGGACATAACCGCTTTCTTT
V: TRBV29-1; D: TRBD1; size: .; J: TRBJ1-1; CDR3: CSDGTGGTEAFF; DNA: TGCAGCGACGGGACAGGGGGAACTGAAGCTTTCTTT
V: TRBV19; D: TRBD1; size: few; J: TRBJ2-1; CDR3: CASSPTGYNEQFF; DNA: TGTGCCAGTAGCCCGACAGGGTACAATGAGCAGTTCTTC
V: TRBV7-2; D: TRBD1; size: few; J: TRBJ1-1; CDR3: CASSIRQGVQAFF; DNA: TGTGCCAGCAGCATACGACAGGGGGTCCAAGCTTTCTTT
V: TRBV10-1; D: .; size: many; J: TRBJ2-1; CDR3: CASINPLVSSYNEQFF; DNA: TGCGCCAGCATCAACCCCCTCGTCAGCTCCTACAATGAGCAGTTCTTC
V: TRBV5-1; D: TRBD1; size: .; J: TRBJ2-1; CDR3: CASSAGTGYEQFF; DNA: TGCGCCAGCAGCGCCGGGACAGGATACGAGCAGTTCTTC
V: TRBV25-1; D: .; size: .; J: TRBJ1-1; CDR3: CASSEPGQGSTEAFF; DNA: TGTGCCAGCAGTGAACCAGGACAAGGGAGCACTGAAGCTTTCTTT
V: TRBV7-3; D: TRBD1; size: .; J: TRBJ2-5; CDR3: CASSSKGQGKETQYF; DNA: TGTGCCAGCAGCTCTAAAGGACAGGGGAAGGAGACCCAGTACTTC
V: TRBV10-3; D: .; size: .; J: TRBJ1-5; CDR3: CASSANLAGETAPNQPQHF; DNA: TGTGCCAGCAGTGCCAACCTGGCAGGGGAGACGGCTCCAAATCAGCCCCAGCATTTT
V: TRBV7-2; D: .; size: .; J: TRBJ2-7; CDR3: CASSLDFDEQYF; DNA: TGTGCCAGCAGCCTGGACTTTGACGAGCAGTACTTC
V: TRBV24-1; D: TRBD2; size: many; J: TRBJ2-3; CDR3: CATSDGKGTTTDTQYF; DNA: TGTGCCACCAGTGACGGAAAAGGGACTACCACAGATACGCAGTATTTT
V: TRBV7-3; D: .; size: .; J: TRBJ1-1; CDR3: CASSTSGSSGAQAKMNTEAFF; DNA: TGTGCCAGCAGCACTAGCGGGTCCTCTGGAGCACAGGCTAAAATGAACACTGAAGCTTTCTTT
V: TRBV7-8; D: TRBD2; size: .; J: TRBJ2-7; CDR3: CAGSSSGGQILSYEQYF; DNA: TGTGCCGGCAGTTCGAGCGGGGGGCAAATACTCTCCTACGAGCAGTACTTC
V: TRBV9; D: .; size: .; J: TRBJ2-6; CDR3: CASSDGGYNVLTF; DNA: TGTGCCAGCAGTGACGGAGGTTACAACGTCCTGACTTTC